These T cell receptor beta chains were read from a single sample in a study of T-cell memory formation after mild COVID-19. TCRdb redid the calling of the 5' RACE reads with MiXCR, one entry per CDR3 protein. This sample yields approximately 400,000 distinct CDR3 sequences, of which more than 15% are seen a single time; about 22% belongs to the top ten. Sequencing was done on a sample of PBMCs or a T cell subset sorted from them (not recorded which). All receptors derive from a man aged 18-30 years who had mild COVID-19 (a few samples of this study predate the infection). Cell type and time point are not known. The CDR3 runs from the conserved cysteine through the conserved F or W. Each record gives: clone size, V gene, J gene, D gene, CDR3 protein, CDR3 DNA. A D gene is named only where the DNA matches it firmly. The listing skips clone size in some rows; elsewhere it reads once, few, many or a size class.

size: many
V: TRBV7-2
J: TRBJ2-7
D: .
CDR3: CASSLVPESYEQYF
DNA: TGTGCCAGCAGCTTAGTCCCTGAATCCTACGAGCAGTACTTC

size: .
V: TRBV4-1
J: TRBJ2-4
D: .
CDR3: CASSQVQALAKNIQYF
DNA: TGCGCCAGCAGCCAAGTCCAGGCCCTAGCCAAAAACATTCAGTACTTC

size: few
V: TRBV19
J: TRBJ2-2
D: .
CDR3: CASSPPQGRGGELFF
DNA: TGTGCCAGTAGTCCCCCCCAGGGGAGGGGCGGGGAGCTGTTTTTT

size: .
V: TRBV5-1
J: TRBJ2-1
D: .
CDR3: CASSNSGFTYNEQFF
DNA: TGCGCCAGCAGCAACTCGGGTTTCACCTACAATGAGCAGTTCTTC

size: .
V: TRBV9
J: TRBJ2-7
D: .
CDR3: CASSVETGTYEQYF
DNA: TGTGCCAGCAGCGTAGAAACGGGAACCTACGAGCAGTACTTC

size: .
V: TRBV11-2
J: TRBJ2-1
D: TRBD1
CDR3: CASSQGQGFYNEQFF
DNA: TGTGCCAGCAGCCAAGGACAGGGGTTCTACAATGAGCAGTTCTTC

size: .
V: TRBV5-1
J: TRBJ2-1
D: .
CDR3: CASSLLGQAFYNEQFF
DNA: TGCGCCAGCAGCTTGCTAGGTCAGGCCTTCTACAATGAGCAGTTCTTC

size: many
V: TRBV4-1
J: TRBJ1-6
D: .
CDR3: CASSQEPSGYSPLHF
DNA: TGCGCCAGCAGCCAAGAACCATCGGGGTATTCACCCCTCCACTTT

size: .
V: TRBV20-1
J: TRBJ2-3
D: TRBD2
CDR3: CSASGDGLAGIYTDTQYF
DNA: TGCAGTGCTTCCGGAGACGGACTAGCGGGGATATACACAGATACGCAGTATTTT

size: few
V: TRBV5-1
J: TRBJ2-1
D: .
CDR3: CASSLYRYYNEQFF
DNA: TGCGCCAGCAGCTTGTATAGATATTACAATGAGCAGTTCTTC

size: many
V: TRBV12-3/TRBV12-4
J: TRBJ1-2
D: .
CDR3: CASSYPGQLGTYGYTF
DNA: TGTGCCAGCTCCTACCCCGGACAGCTTGGTACCTATGGCTACACCTTC

size: .
V: TRBV10-2
J: TRBJ2-3
D: TRBD2
CDR3: CASSAVLAGGADTQYF
DNA: TGCGCCAGCAGTGCGGTCCTAGCGGGGGGCGCAGATACGCAGTATTTT

size: many
V: TRBV5-1
J: TRBJ2-1
D: .
CDR3: CASSFWGGYEQFF
DNA: TGCGCCAGCAGCTTTTGGGGCGGCTATGAGCAGTTCTTC

size: .
V: TRBV6-2/TRBV6-3
J: TRBJ1-3
D: TRBD1
CDR3: CASSDRDRDSGNTIYF
DNA: TGTGCCAGCAGTGACCGGGACAGGGACTCTGGAAACACCATATATTTT

size: .
V: TRBV9
J: TRBJ1-1
D: .
CDR3: CASSTKTGSEAFF
DNA: TGTGCCAGCAGCACCAAAACAGGGAGTGAAGCTTTCTTT

size: few
V: TRBV7-2
J: TRBJ2-3
D: .
CDR3: CASTYTGASTDTQYF
DNA: TGTGCCAGCACCTACACGGGGGCTAGCACAGATACGCAGTATTTT

size: .
V: TRBV4-1
J: TRBJ2-7
D: TRBD1
CDR3: CASSEKDRGLEQYF
DNA: TGCGCCAGCAGCGAAAAGGACAGGGGTCTGGAGCAGTACTTC

size: few
V: TRBV12-3/TRBV12-4
J: TRBJ1-1
D: .
CDR3: CASSTRARGAEAFF
DNA: TGTGCCAGCAGCACTCGGGCCCGAGGGGCTGAAGCTTTCTTT

size: .
V: TRBV20-1
J: TRBJ2-5
D: .
CDR3: CSAREWDRGPETQYF
DNA: TGCAGTGCTAGAGAATGGGACCGGGGGCCGGAGACCCAGTACTTC

size: .
V: TRBV4-3
J: TRBJ1-2
D: .
CDR3: CASSQDPGVAYGYTF
DNA: TGCGCCAGCAGCCAAGATCCGGGGGTAGCCTATGGCTACACCTTC

size: .
V: TRBV7-9
J: TRBJ1-1
D: TRBD1
CDR3: CASSYQGVNTEAFF
DNA: TGTGCCAGCAGCTACCAGGGGGTGAACACTGAAGCTTTCTTT

size: many
V: TRBV7-2
J: TRBJ2-1
D: TRBD2
CDR3: CASSKAGPYNEQFF
DNA: TGTGCCAGCAGTAAAGCGGGACCGTACAATGAGCAGTTCTTC

size: .
V: TRBV20-1
J: TRBJ2-2
D: .
CDR3: CSASSGGRNTGELFF
DNA: TGCAGTGCTAGTTCCGGCGGGCGGAACACCGGGGAGCTGTTTTTT

size: .
V: TRBV2
J: TRBJ2-7
D: TRBD2
CDR3: CASSGERGTYEQYF
DNA: TGTGCCAGCAGTGGTGAGCGGGGAACCTACGAGCAGTACTTC

size: few
V: TRBV12-3/TRBV12-4
J: TRBJ1-3
D: .
CDR3: CASRPGGGNTIYF
DNA: TGTGCCAGCAGGCCGGGAGGTGGAAACACCATATATTTT